A selection of T cell receptor beta chains follows, all from one sample in a study of T cells after yellow fever vaccination. TCRdb reprocessed the 5' RACE reads via MiXCR and lists one record per CDR3 protein. The sample shows 510,000 or so distinct CDR3 sequences, under 25% of them seen only once. The source material was PBMCs, sampled 15 days after the yellow fever booster vaccination. The receptors were sampled from a man younger than 45 who received the YFV17D yellow fever vaccine. Each CDR3 is given with its conserved first and last residue. The D gene is left open where the match is weak. Clone size is given for some rows only: seen once, a few or many times, or a class if the clone is expanded.

d_gene,v_gene,abundance,j_gene,len,CDR3nt,CDR3aa
-,TRBV20-1,-,TRBJ2-3,13,TGCAGTGCGGGGGACTGGTACACAGATACGCAGTATTTT,CSAGDWYTDTQYF
TRBD2,TRBV7-2,few,TRBJ2-3,15,TGTGCCAGCAGCTTATTCGCGGGAGGCATAGATACGCAGTATTTT,CASSLFAGGIDTQYF
-,TRBV7-9,-,TRBJ2-1,15,TGTGCCAGCAGCTCTCGCTTCCAACCGGACAATGAGCAGTTCTTC,CASSSRFQPDNEQFF
-,TRBV12-3/TRBV12-4,-,TRBJ1-5,17,TGTGCCAGCAGTTTTCGGGGTCAGTTGTATAGCAATCAGCCCCAGCATTTT,CASSFRGQLYSNQPQHF
TRBD2,TRBV7-9,few,TRBJ2-7,14,TGTGCCAGCAGCAGGACTAGTTTCCCCTACGAGCAGTACTTC,CASSRTSFPYEQYF
-,TRBV30,few,TRBJ2-1,13,TGTGCCTGGAGTGTAGACAGCCCCAATGAGCAGTTCTTC,CAWSVDSPNEQFF
-,TRBV6-2/TRBV6-3,-,TRBJ2-1,15,TGTGCCAGCAGTTACTCAGGAGCGAGGAGGGAGCCGCAGTTCTTC,CASSYSGARREPQFF
TRBD2,TRBV15,few,TRBJ2-1,16,TGTGCCACCAGCAGGGGACTAGCGGGAGTGGGGAATGAGCAGTTCTTC,CATSRGLAGVGNEQFF
-,TRBV5-1,-,TRBJ2-5,15,TGCGCCAGCAGCTTCTCCAGGGGGGCTGCAGAGACCCAGTACTTC,CASSFSRGAAETQYF
-,TRBV7-2,few,TRBJ2-7,13,TGTGCCAGCAGCTTAAGGGGGATTCACGAGCAGTACTTC,CASSLRGIHEQYF
-,TRBV6-1,few,TRBJ2-5,16,TGTGCCAGCAGTCTCAATCCGCCCAGGAGGGGTGAGACCCAGTACTTC,CASSLNPPRRGETQYF
-,TRBV20-1,-,TRBJ1-6,13,TGCAGTGCGAGGGGACACCAAAATTCACCCCTCCACTTT,CSARGHQNSPLHF
TRBD2,TRBV19,-,TRBJ2-7,18,TGTGCCAGTAGTACCCGGGGACTAGCGGGAGGGCCTTCATACGAGCAGTACTTC,CASSTRGLAGGPSYEQYF
-,TRBV4-2,few,TRBJ1-5,15,TGTGCCAGCAGCCAAGAGGACATGTATAGTCAGCCCCAGCATTTT,CASSQEDMYSQPQHF
TRBD1,TRBV5-1,-,TRBJ1-5,18,TGCGCCAGCAGCTTAACGGGACAGGGAGTCCGAAGCAATCAGCCCCAGCATTTT,CASSLTGQGVRSNQPQHF
-,TRBV20-1,-,TRBJ2-7,14,TGCAGTGCTAGAGTAGGCGGCGAAGGCTACGAGCAGTACTTC,CSARVGGEGYEQYF
TRBD2,TRBV7-6,-,TRBJ2-1,14,TGTGCCTCCTCGACTAGCGGCCCTTCCAATGAGCAGTTCTTC,CASSTSGPSNEQFF
-,TRBV19,-,TRBJ1-5,14,TGTGCCAGTAGTGACCCCCTGGCGCTGAAGCCCCAGCATTTT,CASSDPLALKPQHF
TRBD1,TRBV5-5,-,TRBJ1-5,15,TGTGCCAGCAGCGGAGGACAGGGCCTAAATCAGCCCCAGCATTTT,CASSGGQGLNQPQHF
TRBD2,TRBV18,many,TRBJ2-7,17,TGTGCCAGCTCACCCAGGGGCGGGACTAGCGGGGCCTACGAGCAGTACTTC,CASSPRGGTSGAYEQYF
-,TRBV5-1,-,TRBJ1-5,14,TGCGCCAGCAGCTTGGGCGGGGTCAATCAGCCCCAGCATTTT,CASSLGGVNQPQHF
TRBD2,TRBV7-6,few,TRBJ2-1,17,TGTGCCAGCAGCCCCAAATTGCGTGCGGGAGGGCGGGATGAGCAGTTCTTC,CASSPKLRAGGRDEQFF
TRBD2,TRBV5-1,-,TRBJ2-7,15,TGCGCCAGCAGCTCCCGGGAGGCCTCCTTGTACGAGCAGTACTTC,CASSSREASLYEQYF
TRBD1,TRBV7-2,few,TRBJ2-7,14,TGTGCCAGCAGCACCGGACAGGGGCTGGACGAGCAGTACTTC,CASSTGQGLDEQYF
TRBD2,TRBV20-1,few,TRBJ2-3,16,TGCAGTGCAAGAAAAACTAGCGGGAGTGTCACAGATACGCAGTATTTT,CSARKTSGSVTDTQYF
-,TRBV20-1,-,TRBJ2-2,13,TGCAGTGCTAGTTTAGCTGGGCCCGGGGAGCTGTTTTTT,CSASLAGPGELFF
TRBD1,TRBV4-3,few,TRBJ2-5,16,TGCGCCAGCAGCCAAGATCTCCGGGACAGGATGGAGACCCAGTACTTC,CASSQDLRDRMETQYF